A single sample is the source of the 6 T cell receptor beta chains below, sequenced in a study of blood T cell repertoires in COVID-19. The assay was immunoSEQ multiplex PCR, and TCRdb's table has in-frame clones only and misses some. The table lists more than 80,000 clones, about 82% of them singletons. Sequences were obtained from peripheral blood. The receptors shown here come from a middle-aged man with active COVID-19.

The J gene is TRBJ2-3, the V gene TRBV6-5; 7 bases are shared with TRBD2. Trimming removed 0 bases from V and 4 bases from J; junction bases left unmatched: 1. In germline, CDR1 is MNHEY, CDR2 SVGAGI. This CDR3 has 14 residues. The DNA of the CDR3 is TGTGCCAGCAGTTACTCGGGGGGGTCAGATACGCAGTATTTT. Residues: CASSYSGGSDTQYF.

DNA of the CDR3: TGTGCCAGCTCGATCGACAGTTTGAACACTGAAGCTTTCTTT. Residues: CASSIDSLNTEAFF. The chain carries TRBV28 and TRBJ1-1; TRBD1 might be the D (5 bases). V was shortened by 8 bases and J by 0 bases, with 13 bases between the two germline ends. The CDR3 has 14 residues. Germline V gene lookup returns CDR1 MDHEN and CDR2 SYDVKM.

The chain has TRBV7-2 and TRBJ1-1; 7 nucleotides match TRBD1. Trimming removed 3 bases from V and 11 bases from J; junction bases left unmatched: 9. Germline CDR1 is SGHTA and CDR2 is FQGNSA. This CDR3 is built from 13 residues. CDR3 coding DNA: TGTGCCAGCAGCTTTACCTCAGGGGGTGAGGCTTTCTTT. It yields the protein CASSFTSGGEAFF.

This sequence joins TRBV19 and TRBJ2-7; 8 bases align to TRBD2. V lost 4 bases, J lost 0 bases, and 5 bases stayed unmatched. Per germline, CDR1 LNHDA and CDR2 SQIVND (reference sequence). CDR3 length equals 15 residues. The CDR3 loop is CASSNRGGYSYEQYF. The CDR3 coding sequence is TGTGCCAGTAGTAATCGCGGGGGGTACTCCTACGAGCAGTACTTC.

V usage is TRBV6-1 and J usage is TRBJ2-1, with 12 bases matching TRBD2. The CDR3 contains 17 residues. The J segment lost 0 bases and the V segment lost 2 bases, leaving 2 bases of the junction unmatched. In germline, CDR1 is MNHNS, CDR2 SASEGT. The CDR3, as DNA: TGTGCCAGCAGTGAACTAGCGGGGGGGAGCTCCTACAATGAGCAGTTCTTC. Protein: CASSELAGGSSYNEQFF.

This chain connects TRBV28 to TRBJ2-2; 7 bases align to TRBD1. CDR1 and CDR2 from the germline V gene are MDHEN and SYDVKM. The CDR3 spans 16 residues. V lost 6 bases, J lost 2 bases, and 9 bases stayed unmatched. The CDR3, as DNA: TGTGCCAGCAGACAACCGGGACAGACAAACACCGGGGAGCTGTTTTTT. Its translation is CASRQPGQTNTGELFF.